This TCR beta chain comes out of a study of tumor-infiltrating lymphocytes in primary liver carcinoma. From about 490 ng of total RNA, TCR beta-specific cDNA was reverse-transcribed using a constant-region primer. The TCR beta library was amplified through three nested multiplex PCR rounds in a modified ARM-PCR procedure. Both of the initial two PCR rounds ran for roughly 11 cycles and employed TRBV1-TRBV30 forward primers alongside a C-beta reverse primer. TCRdb re-derived calls from the multiplex PCR reads in MiXCR, one entry per CDR3 protein. The table shows tens of thousands of distinct CDR3 sequences, with roughly two thirds occurring only once. Investigators took RNA and DNA out together from roughly 21-30 mg of unsorted bulk tissue. This CDR3 is 17 amino acids long. The V segment lost 4 bases and the J segment 9 bases; nucleotides outside the gene matches: 18. Germline V gene data show CDR1 as MNHNS and CDR2 as SASEGT.

Specimen: liver tumor tissue from sampling region 4. Subset of the sample: tumor region T4, right-lateral pole. The sequence came from a man aged 35 to 55 with primary liver carcinoma and hepatitis B virus infection. The rearrangement joins TRBV6-1 to TRBJ2-1, with 7 nucleotides matching TRBD2. CDR3 DNA: TGTGCCAGCAGTGGCAGAGGAGCGGGATCGTCCTACTGTGAGCAGTTCTTC. Translation: CASSGRGAGSSYCEQFF.